The 2 T cell receptor beta chains below come from one sample, sequenced in a study of shared clonotypes between healthy human individuals. Assay: immunoSEQ multiplex PCR; the TCRdb copy retains only in-frame clones and omits some. The table has about 1.1 million clones, approximately 80% seen once. Sequenced material: memory CD4+ T cells from PBMCs. Regarding subset: CD45RA-negative fraction. The origin of the receptors is a young man in good health. Some clones in this sample may be carry-over from other donors' samples.

The J gene is TRBJ1-5, the V gene TRBV28; no firm D call. Looked up from germline, CDR1 is MDHEN and CDR2 is SYDVKM. The V end lost 5 bases, the J end lost 5 bases, and 22 bases lay between the germline ends. This CDR3 has 17 amino acids. The CDR3 coding sequence is TGTGCCAGCAGTCTCCGGGGTCGGCAGTCGGGCCATCAGCCCCAGCATTTT. This translates into CASSLRGRQSGHQPQHF.

This CDR3 is CASSYSRKNTGELFF. The CDR3 DNA follows: TGTGCCAGCAGTTACTCCAGGAAGAACACCGGGGAGCTGTTTTTT. The chain recombines TRBV6-6 with TRBJ2-2; D remains ambiguous. V was shortened by 0 bases and J by 1 base, with 6 bases between the two germline ends. Germline V gene data show CDR1 as MNHNY and CDR2 as SVGAGI (reference sequence). There are 15 residues in the CDR3.